This T cell receptor beta chain was sequenced during a study of PD-1 blockade in classical Hodgkin lymphoma. General study points: Patients who responded completely had about the same baseline diversity as newly diagnosed patients.

Every patient relapsed after autologous stem cell transplantation, and brentuximab vedotin exposure varied. On this clone: Its antigen is as yet unknown.

Data came from immunoSEQ multiplex PCR; TCRdb stores just in-frame clones and leaves some out. The table has about 50,000 clones, 73% seen once. This TCR derives from a human donor with classical Hodgkin lymphoma. The source was peripheral blood mononuclear cells (PBMCs), collected at baseline.

CDR3 in DNA: TGCGCCAGCAGCTTAAGGGTAGGGGGCCATGGCTACACCTTC. Residues: CASSLRVGGHGYTF. V gene TRBV5-1 combines with J gene TRBJ1-2, with TRBD1 matching 7 bases. The CDR3 loop spans 14 amino acids. CDR1 and CDR2 from the germline V gene are SGHRS and YFSETQ. V lost 2 bases, J lost 6 bases, and 7 bases stayed unmatched.